These 12 T cell receptor beta chains share one sample of origin, sequenced in a study of human T cells and chemical hapten exposure. Noted time point: pre-sensitization, week 0. Treatment in this sample: therapeutic diphenylcyclopropenone sensitization with weekly scalp DPC. One entry per CDR3 protein results from TCRdb running MiXCR on the RACE reads. In the table there are under 100,000 distinct CDR3 sequences, 7.5% to 9.5% of which are singletons. Specimen: whole blood, collected in connection with sensitization to the hapten diphenylcyclopropenone (DPC). These receptors were collected from a man aged 35 to 55 with alopecia areata. Some clones in this sample may be carry-over from other donors' samples.

This clonotype came up many times. The chain employs TRBV25-1 and TRBJ2-6; perhaps TRBD1 as D (5 bases). CDR1 is MGHDK, CDR2 SYGVNS, per germline. Trimming took off 3 bases at V and 4 bases at J, with 13 bases between the two ends. The CDR3 is 16 amino acids. CDR3: CASSDPRVSGANVLTF. The CDR3 DNA sequence: TGTGCCAGCAGTGATCCCAGGGTTTCAGGGGCCAACGTCCTGACTTTC.

There are a few counts of this clonotype. J is TRBJ1-1 and V is TRBV30, with D tentatively TRBD1 (5 bases). CDR1 and CDR2 (germline): GTSNPN, SVGIG (reference sequence). Trimming took off 5 bases at V and 4 bases at J, with 11 bases between the two ends. The CDR3 consists of 12 residues. CDR3 residues: CAWGGFTTEAFF. CDR3 in DNA: TGTGCCTGGGGGGGTTTTACCACTGAAGCTTTCTTT.

This clonotype turned up a few times. The chain couples TRBV28 to TRBJ2-2; 9 nucleotides line up with TRBD1. This CDR3 region has 14 residues. Trimming cost V 4 bases and J 5 bases; bases outside gene matches: 2. The V gene's germline CDR1 is MDHEN and CDR2 SYDVKM. CDR3 amino acids: CASSYGQGTGELFF. CDR3 bases: TGTGCCAGCAGTTACGGACAGGGGACCGGGGAGCTGTTTTTT.

The chain combines TRBV6-2 or TRBV6-3 with TRBJ2-2; TRBD1 might be the D (6 bases). Trimming pared 6 bases from V and 2 bases from J, leaving 13 bases between. CDR1 is MNHEY and CDR2 is SVGEGT in the germline V gene. The CDR3 is 15 amino acids. The CDR3 is CASRKPQGNTGELFF. The CDR3 coding sequence is TGTGCCAGCAGGAAACCACAGGGAAACACCGGGGAGCTGTTTTTT.

This clonotype was seen a handful of times. This chain joins TRBV5-1 and TRBJ2-7; TRBD2 matches 11 bases. The CDR3 totals 15 residues. With V trimmed by 4 bases and J by 4 bases, 7 bases remained unmatched. Per the germline V gene, CDR1 is SGHRS and CDR2 is YFSETQ. DNA of the CDR3: TGCGCCAGCAGCCGAGGGACTAGCGGACCTTACGAGCAGTACTTC. Encoded protein: CASSRGTSGPYEQYF.

The table lists this clonotype with many counts. The J gene is TRBJ2-1, the V gene TRBV7-2, with TRBD1 as a possible D gene (6 bases). Trimming pared 5 bases from V and 4 bases from J, leaving 15 bases between. The CDR3 is 15 residues long. Per the germline V gene, CDR1 is SGHTA and CDR2 is FQGNSA. The CDR3 nucleotides read TGTGCCAGCAGCCCCGACAGGTCACGTTACAATGAGCAGTTCTTC. It translates to CASSPDRSRYNEQFF. Filled out from reference TRBV7-2 and TRBJ2-1, the complete variable domain reads GAGVSQSPSNKVTEKGKDVELRCDPISGHTALYWYRQSLGQGLEFLIYFQGNSAPDKSGLPSDRFSAERTGGSVSTLTIQRTQQEDSAVYLCASSPDRSRYNEQFFGPGTRLTVL.

This clonotype has only a few counts. The rearrangement joins TRBV5-1 to TRBJ2-3; D is possibly TRBD1 or TRBD2 (6 bases each). V was shortened by 1 base and J by 0 bases, with 18 bases between the two germline ends. The CDR3 runs 18 residues. Looked up from germline, CDR1 is SGHRS and CDR2 is YFSETQ. The DNA for the CDR3 is TGCGCCAGCAGCTTGTGGGGGGCTAGCGCGGCTAGCACAGATACGCAGTATTTT. It yields the protein CASSLWGASAASTDTQYF. The whole variable domain, filled in from reference TRBV5-1 and TRBJ2-3, reads KAGVTQTPRYLIKTRGQQVTLSCSPISGHRSVSWYQQTPGQGLQFLFEYFSETQRNKGNFPGRFSGRQFSNSRSEMNVSTLELGDSALYLCASSLWGASAASTDTQYFGPGTRLTVL.

This clonotype was seen ten or more times. The V call is TRBV28, the J call TRBJ1-6; 7 positions agree with TRBD1. CDR1 is MDHEN, CDR2 SYDVKM, per germline. V was clipped by 3 bases and J by 5 bases; unmatched bases: 4. The CDR3 extends over 15 amino acids. CDR3 in amino acids: CASSLPTGDNSPLHF. CDR3 in DNA: TGTGCCAGCAGTTTGCCTACAGGGGATAATTCACCCCTCCACTTT.

This clonotype was seen only a few times. The genes are TRBV6-2 or TRBV6-3 and TRBJ2-1; 8 positions match TRBD1. V shed 2 bases, J shed 9 bases, and the junction held 9 bases outside the gene matches. Germline V lookup: CDR1 MNHEY, CDR2 SVGEGT. CDR3 length: 15 residues. CDR3 residues: CASSYTRTGLSEQFF. CDR3 nucleotides: TGTGCCAGCAGTTACACTCGGACAGGGTTGAGTGAGCAGTTCTTC.

This clonotype was seen at least ten times. The rearrangement links TRBV6-5 to TRBJ2-5; D is uncertain. The CDR3 extends over 14 amino acids. V dropped 7 bases and J dropped 2 bases, with 14 bases sitting between them. Per germline, CDR1 MNHEY and CDR2 SVGAGI. In DNA form, the CDR3 reads TGTGCCAGCAAGCTCAAGGGCAGTCAAGAGACCCAGTACTTC. This gives the protein CASKLKGSQETQYF.

The chain links TRBV6-1 to TRBJ1-1; TRBD1 is a possible D gene (5 bases). Between the trimmed V and J ends, which lost 4 bases and 7 bases, there was a span of 19 bases. CDR1 MNHNS and CDR2 SASEGT come from the germline V gene. The CDR3 contains 15 residues. For the CDR3, the DNA is TGTGCCAGCAGTGCCTCGACAGAGGGTTATGGTGAAGCTTTCTTT. It translates to CASSASTEGYGEAFF.

This clonotype has a count of ten or more. The chain uses TRBV7-9 and TRBJ1-2; D ambiguous. The CDR3 is made up of 13 amino acids. Germline V CDR1 and CDR2: SEHNR, FQNEAQ (reference sequence). V lost 2 bases, J lost 6 bases, and 10 bases lay in between. CDR3 in DNA: TGTGCCAGCAGCTTAACTGGTGCGGATGGCTACACCTTC. This translates into CASSLTGADGYTF.